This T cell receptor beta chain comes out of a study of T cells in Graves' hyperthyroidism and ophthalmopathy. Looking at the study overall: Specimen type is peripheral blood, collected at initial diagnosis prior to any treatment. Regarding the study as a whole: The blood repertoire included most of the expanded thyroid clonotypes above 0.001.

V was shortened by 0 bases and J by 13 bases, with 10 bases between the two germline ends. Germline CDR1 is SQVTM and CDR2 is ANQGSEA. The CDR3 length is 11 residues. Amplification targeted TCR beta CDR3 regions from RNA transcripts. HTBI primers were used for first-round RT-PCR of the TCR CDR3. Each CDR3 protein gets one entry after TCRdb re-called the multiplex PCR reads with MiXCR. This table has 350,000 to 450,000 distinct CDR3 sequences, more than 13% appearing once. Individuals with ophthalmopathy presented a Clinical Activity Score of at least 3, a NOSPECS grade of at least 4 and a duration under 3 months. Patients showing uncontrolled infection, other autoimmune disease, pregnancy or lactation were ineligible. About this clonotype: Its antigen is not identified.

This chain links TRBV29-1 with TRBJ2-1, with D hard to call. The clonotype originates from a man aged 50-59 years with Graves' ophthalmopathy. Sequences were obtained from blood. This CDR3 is CSVEERFGQFF. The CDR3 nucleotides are TGCAGCGTTGAAGAAAGGTTTGGACAGTTCTTC.